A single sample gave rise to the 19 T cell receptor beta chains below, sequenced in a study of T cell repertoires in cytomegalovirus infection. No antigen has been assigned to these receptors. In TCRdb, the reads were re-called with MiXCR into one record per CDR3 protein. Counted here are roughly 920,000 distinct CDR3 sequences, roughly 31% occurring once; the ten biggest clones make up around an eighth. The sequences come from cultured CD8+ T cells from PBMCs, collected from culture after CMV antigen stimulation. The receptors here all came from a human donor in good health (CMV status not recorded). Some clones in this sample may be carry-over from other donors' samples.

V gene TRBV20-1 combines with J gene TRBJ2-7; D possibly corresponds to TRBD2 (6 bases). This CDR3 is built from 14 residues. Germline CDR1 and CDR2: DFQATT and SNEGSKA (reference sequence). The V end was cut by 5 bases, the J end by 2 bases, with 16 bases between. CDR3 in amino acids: CSASGTASAYEQYV. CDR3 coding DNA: TGCAGTGCTTCCGGGACCGCTAGCGCCTACGAGCAGTACGTC.

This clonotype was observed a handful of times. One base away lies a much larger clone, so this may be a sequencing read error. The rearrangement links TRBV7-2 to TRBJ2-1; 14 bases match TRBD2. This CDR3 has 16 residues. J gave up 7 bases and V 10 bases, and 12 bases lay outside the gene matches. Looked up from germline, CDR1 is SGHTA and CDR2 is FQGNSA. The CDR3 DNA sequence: TGTGCCAACACCCCCGGACTAGCGGGGGGTGGGAATGAGCAGTTCTTC. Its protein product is CANTPGLAGGGNEQFF.

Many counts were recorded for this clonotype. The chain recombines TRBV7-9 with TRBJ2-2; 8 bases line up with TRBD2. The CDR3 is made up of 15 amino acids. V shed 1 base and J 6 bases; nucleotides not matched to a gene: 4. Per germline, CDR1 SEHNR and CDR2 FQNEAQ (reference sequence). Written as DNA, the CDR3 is TGTGCCAGCAGCTTAGACGGACTAGCCTCCGGGGAGCTGTTTTTT. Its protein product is CASSLDGLASGELFF.

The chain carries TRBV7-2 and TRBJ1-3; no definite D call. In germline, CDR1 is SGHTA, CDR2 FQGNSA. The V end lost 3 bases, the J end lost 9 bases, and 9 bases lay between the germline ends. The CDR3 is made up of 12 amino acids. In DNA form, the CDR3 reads TGTGCCAGCAGCTTGGGAACCCCCACCATATATTTT. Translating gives CASSLGTPTIYF.

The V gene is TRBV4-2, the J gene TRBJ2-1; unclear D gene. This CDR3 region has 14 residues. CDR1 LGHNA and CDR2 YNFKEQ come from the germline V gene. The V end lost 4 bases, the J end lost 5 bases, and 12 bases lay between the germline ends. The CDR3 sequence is CASSLFASNNEQFF. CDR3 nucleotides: TGTGCCAGCAGCCTTTTCGCCAGTAACAATGAGCAGTTCTTC.

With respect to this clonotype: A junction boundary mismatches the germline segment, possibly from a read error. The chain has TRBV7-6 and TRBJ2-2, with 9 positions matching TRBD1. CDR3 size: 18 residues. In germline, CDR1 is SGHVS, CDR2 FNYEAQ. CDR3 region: CASSRSGTGLGNTGELFF. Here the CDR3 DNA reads TGTGCTAGCAGCCGGTCCGGGACAGGGTTGGGGAACACCGGGGAGCTGTTTTTT.

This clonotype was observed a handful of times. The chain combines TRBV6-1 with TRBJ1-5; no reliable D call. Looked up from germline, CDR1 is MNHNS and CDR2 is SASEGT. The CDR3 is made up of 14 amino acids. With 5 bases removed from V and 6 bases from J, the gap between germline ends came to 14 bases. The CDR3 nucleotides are TGTGCCAGCAGTTACAGCGGCCCTGGTCAGCCCCAGCATTTT. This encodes CASSYSGPGQPQHF.

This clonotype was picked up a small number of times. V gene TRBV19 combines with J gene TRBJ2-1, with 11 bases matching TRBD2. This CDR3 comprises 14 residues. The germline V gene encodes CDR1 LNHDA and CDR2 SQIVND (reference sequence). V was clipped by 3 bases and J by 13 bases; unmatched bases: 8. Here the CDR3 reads CASSIDPSGRLQFF. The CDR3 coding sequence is TGTGCCAGTAGTATTGACCCTAGCGGGAGGCTACAGTTCTTC. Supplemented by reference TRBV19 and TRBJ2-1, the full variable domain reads DGGITQSPKYLFRKEGQNVTLSCEQNLNHDAMYWYRQDPGQGLRLIYYSQIVNDFQKGDIAEGYSVSREKKESFPLTVTSAQKNPTAFYLCASSIDPSGRLQFFGPGTRLTVL.

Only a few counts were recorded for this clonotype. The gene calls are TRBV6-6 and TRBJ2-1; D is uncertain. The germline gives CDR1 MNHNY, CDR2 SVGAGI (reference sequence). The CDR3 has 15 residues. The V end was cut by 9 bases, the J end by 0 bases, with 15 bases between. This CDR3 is CASSPAPSSYNEQFF. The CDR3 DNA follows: TGTGCCAGTTCCCCGGCGCCGAGCTCCTACAATGAGCAGTTCTTC.

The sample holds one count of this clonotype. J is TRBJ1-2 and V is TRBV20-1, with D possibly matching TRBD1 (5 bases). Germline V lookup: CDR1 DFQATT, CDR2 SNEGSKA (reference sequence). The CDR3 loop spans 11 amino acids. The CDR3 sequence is CSAWGVYGYTF. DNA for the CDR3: TGCAGCGCTTGGGGGGTATATGGCTACACCTTC.

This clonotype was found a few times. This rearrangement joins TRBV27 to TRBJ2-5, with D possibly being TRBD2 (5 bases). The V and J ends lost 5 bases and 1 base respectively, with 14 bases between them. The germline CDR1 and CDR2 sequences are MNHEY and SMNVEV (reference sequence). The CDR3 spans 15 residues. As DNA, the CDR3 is TGTGCCAGCAGTCGGCCCCCGGGAAGCCAAGAGACCCAGTACTTC. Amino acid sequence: CASSRPPGSQETQYF.

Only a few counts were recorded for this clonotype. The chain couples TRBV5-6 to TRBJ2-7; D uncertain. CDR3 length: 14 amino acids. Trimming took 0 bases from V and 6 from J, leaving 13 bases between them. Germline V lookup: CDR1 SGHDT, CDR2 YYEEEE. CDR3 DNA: TGTGCCAGCAGCTTGGGACGTCCCTCGAGCGAGCAGTACTTC. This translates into CASSLGRPSSEQYF.

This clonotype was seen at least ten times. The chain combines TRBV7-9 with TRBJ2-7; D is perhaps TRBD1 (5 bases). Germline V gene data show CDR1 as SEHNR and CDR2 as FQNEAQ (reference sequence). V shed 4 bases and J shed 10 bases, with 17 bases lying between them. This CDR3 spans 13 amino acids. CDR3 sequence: CASSYQQASLQYV. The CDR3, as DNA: TGTGCCAGCAGCTATCAACAGGCTTCGTTACAGTACGTC.

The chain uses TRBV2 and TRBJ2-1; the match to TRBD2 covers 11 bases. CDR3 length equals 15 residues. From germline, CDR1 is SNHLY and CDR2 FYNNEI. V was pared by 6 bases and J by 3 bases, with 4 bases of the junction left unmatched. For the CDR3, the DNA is TGTGCCAGCAGGATTAGCGGGGGGGTCTACAATGAGCAGTTCTTC. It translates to CASRISGGVYNEQFF. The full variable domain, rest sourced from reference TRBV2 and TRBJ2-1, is EPEVTQTPSHQVTQMGQEVILRCVPISNHLYFYWYRQILGQKVEFLVSFYNNEISEKSEIFDDQFSVERPDGSNFTLKIRSTKLEDSAMYFCASRISGGVYNEQFFGPGTRLTVL.

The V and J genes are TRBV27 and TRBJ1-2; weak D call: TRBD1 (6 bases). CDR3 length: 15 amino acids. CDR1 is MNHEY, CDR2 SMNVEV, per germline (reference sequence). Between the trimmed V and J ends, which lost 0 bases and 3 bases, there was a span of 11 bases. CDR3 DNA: TGTGCCAGCAGTTTATCTGGGGGGCCGTACTATGGCTACACCTTC. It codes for CASSLSGGPYYGYTF.

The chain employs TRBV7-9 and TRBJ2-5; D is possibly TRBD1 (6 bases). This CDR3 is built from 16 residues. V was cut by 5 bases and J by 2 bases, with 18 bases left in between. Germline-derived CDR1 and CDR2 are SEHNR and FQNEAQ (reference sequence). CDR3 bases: TGTGCCAGCAGCCGCCGGGACAAGGGTATGCAAGAGACCCAGTACTTC. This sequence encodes CASSRRDKGMQETQYF.

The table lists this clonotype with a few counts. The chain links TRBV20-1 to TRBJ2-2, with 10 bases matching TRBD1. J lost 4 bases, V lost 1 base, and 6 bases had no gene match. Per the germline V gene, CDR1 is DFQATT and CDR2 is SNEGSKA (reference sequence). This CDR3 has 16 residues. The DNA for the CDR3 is TGCAGTGCTAGAGTTAGTGACAGGGGGCTCACCGGGGAGCTGTTTTTT. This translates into CSARVSDRGLTGELFF.

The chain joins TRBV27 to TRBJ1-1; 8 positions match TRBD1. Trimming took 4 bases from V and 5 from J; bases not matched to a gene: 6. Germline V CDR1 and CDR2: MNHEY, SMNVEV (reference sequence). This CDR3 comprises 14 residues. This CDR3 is CASSSPTGVTEAFF. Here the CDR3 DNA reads TGTGCCAGCAGTTCACCGACAGGGGTTACTGAAGCTTTCTTT.

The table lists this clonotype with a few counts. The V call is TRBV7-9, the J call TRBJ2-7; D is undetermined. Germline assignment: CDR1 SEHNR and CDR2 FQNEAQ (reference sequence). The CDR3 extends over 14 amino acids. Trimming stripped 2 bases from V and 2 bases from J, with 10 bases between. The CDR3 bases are TGTGCCAGCAGCTTAAACAGATTTCCCTACGAGCAGTACTTC. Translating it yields CASSLNRFPYEQYF.